The 14 T cell receptor beta chains below were found in one sample sequenced in a study of cytotoxic CD8 clonotypes in ibrutinib-treated CLL. Data came from immunoSEQ multiplex PCR; TCRdb stores just in-frame clones and leaves some out. Among some 130,000 clones, roughly 88% were seen once, and the ten largest hold about 2.1%. Sequences were derived from PBMCs, sampled after 24 months of ibrutinib treatment. These receptors originate from a human donor with chronic lymphocytic leukemia.

This rearrangement joins TRBV4-3 to TRBJ1-3; D not resolved. Germline CDR1 is LGHNA and CDR2 is YSLEER. Trimming stripped 1 base from V and 0 bases from J, with 7 bases between. This CDR3 has 15 amino acids. CDR3 sequence reads: CASSQGTNSGNTIYF. The DNA of the CDR3 is TGCGCCAGCAGCCAAGGCACAAACTCTGGAAACACCATATATTTT.

This chain uses TRBV23-1 with TRBJ2-5; weak D call: TRBD2 (6 bases). TRBV23-1 is given ORF status, its function remaining uncertain. V lost 4 bases, J lost 5 bases, and 20 bases lay in between. The CDR3 is 16 residues long. The CDR3, as DNA: TGCGCCAGCAGTCGTGGCGGGACCGAGGGAGATGAGACCCAGTACTTC. Translating gives CASSRGGTEGDETQYF.

V is TRBV14 and J is TRBJ2-3; the D gene is possibly TRBD2 (5 bases). In germline, CDR1 is SGHDN, CDR2 FVKESK. The CDR3 contains 16 residues. V shed 1 base and J shed 2 bases, with 13 bases lying between them. CDR3 coding DNA: TGTGCCAGCAGCCAAGTCGGCGGGTCGCCCACAGATACGCAGTATTTT. The encoded protein is CASSQVGGSPTDTQYF.

The chain employs TRBV7-9 and TRBJ1-2; 7 bases agree with TRBD1. J gave up 4 bases and V 5 bases, and 10 bases lay outside the gene matches. Germline loops: CDR1 SEHNR, CDR2 FQNEAQ (reference sequence). The CDR3 has 15 residues. CDR3 loop: CASSVERTGGYGYTF. The CDR3 DNA is TGTGCCAGCAGCGTAGAAAGGACAGGAGGCTATGGCTACACCTTC.

The chain has TRBV19 and TRBJ2-7; maybe TRBD1 (6 bases). Trimming cost V 6 bases and J 3 bases, with 18 bases left between them. CDR1 is LNHDA and CDR2 is SQIVND in the germline V gene (reference sequence). The CDR3 covers 15 residues. This CDR3 is CASSHIGGRGYEQYF. The CDR3 nucleotides are TGTGCCAGTAGCCATATTGGGGGCAGGGGCTACGAGCAGTACTTC.

The CDR3 loop reads CAISGEGREQFF. The CDR3 coding sequence is TGTGCCATCAGTGGTGAGGGGCGGGAGCAGTTCTTC. The rearrangement joins TRBV10-3 to TRBJ2-1, with D possibly called TRBD1 or TRBD2 (5 bases each). Trimming pared 4 bases from V and 10 bases from J, leaving 11 bases between. Germline CDR1 and CDR2: ENHRY and SYGVKD. This CDR3 contains 12 residues.

The chain uses TRBV13 and TRBJ1-2; possible D gene TRBD1, 6 bases. The CDR3 covers 14 residues. V was clipped by 5 bases and J by 8 bases, with 18 bases between them. In germline, CDR1 is PRHDT, CDR2 FYEKMQ (reference sequence). CDR3 amino acids: CASSAKGGAGGYTF. In nucleotides, the CDR3 is TGTGCCAGCAGCGCCAAGGGGGGCGCGGGAGGCTACACCTTC.

The table lists this clone with a count of one. V gene TRBV9 combines with J gene TRBJ2-2, with D uncertain. CDR3 size: 16 residues. The V gene's germline CDR1 is SGDLS and CDR2 YYNGEE. V gave up 0 bases and J gave up 0 bases, with 9 bases separating them. CDR3 nucleotide sequence: TGTGCCAGCAGCGTAGATCCCGGCACGAACACCGGGGAGCTGTTTTTT. Its protein product is CASSVDPGTNTGELFF.

The rearrangement uses TRBV7-9 and TRBJ2-1; 10 bases line up with TRBD1. The CDR3 runs to 14 residues. Germline lookup yields CDR1 SEHNR and CDR2 FQNEAQ (reference sequence). J lost 9 bases, V lost 0 bases, and 2 bases had no gene match. DNA for the CDR3: TGTGCCAGCAGCTTAGCTGGGACAGGGGCTGAGCAGTTCTTC. Translated: CASSLAGTGAEQFF.

This chain links TRBV7-2 with TRBJ2-7; 8 positions agree with TRBD1. The CDR3 extends over 14 amino acids. Germline assignment: CDR1 SGHTA and CDR2 FQGNSA. V was clipped by 3 bases and J by 2 bases; unmatched bases: 3. The CDR3 DNA follows: TGTGCCAGCAGCTTCACAGGGGGACCCTACGAGCAGTACTTC. Amino acids: CASSFTGGPYEQYF.

This clone was observed once. The V call is TRBV21-1, the J call TRBJ2-5; whether TRBD1, the table's D call, matches the DNA was not checked. TRBV21-1 is marked as a pseudogene. This CDR3 comprises 14 residues. The DNA for the CDR3 is TGTGCCAGCAGCAAAGCGGGCAGAAAAGAGACCCAGTACTTC. Amino acids: CASSKAGRKETQYF.

The J gene is TRBJ2-1, the V gene TRBV5-4; 10 bases map to TRBD2. Trimming took 1 base from V and 9 from J; bases not matched to a gene: 7. This CDR3 is 15 amino acids long. In germline, CDR1 is SGHNT, CDR2 YYREEE (reference sequence). The CDR3 DNA sequence: TGTGCCAGCAGCTTGCGTACTAGCGGGGTGGGTGAGCAGTTCTTC. This translates into CASSLRTSGVGEQFF.

This rearrangement joins TRBV4-3 to TRBJ1-3; 8 positions match TRBD1. Germline assignment: CDR1 LGHNA and CDR2 YSLEER. Trimming took 4 bases from V and 0 from J; bases not matched to a gene: 14. The CDR3 is 19 amino acids. CDR3 sequence: CASSLGQGSPVTSGNTIYF. CDR3 bases: TGCGCCAGCAGCCTCGGACAGGGAAGCCCTGTGACCTCTGGAAACACCATATATTTT.

The CDR3 loop reads CASSLTRGRGGEAFF. The CDR3 DNA reads as TGTGCCAGCAGTCTCACTCGCGGTCGGGGAGGTGAAGCTTTCTTT. The rearrangement links TRBV28 to TRBJ1-1; D gene unclear. Looked up from germline, CDR1 is MDHEN and CDR2 is SYDVKM. The CDR3 is 15 amino acids. Trimming stripped 5 bases from V and 7 bases from J, with 20 bases between.